These 26 T cell receptor beta chains share one sample of origin, sequenced in a study of shared clonotypes between healthy human individuals. CD45RO-negative, CCR7-selected cells formed the naive CD8 fraction, which excluded terminally differentiated effector memory CD45RA+ cells. The repertoire was sequenced with immunoSEQ multiplex PCR; TCRdb's copy has only in-frame clones and lacks some. The repertoire includes just over 2,000,000 clones, roughly 94% of them detected once, and 0.85% to 1.3% sits in the top ten. Sequencing was carried out using naive CD8+ T cells sorted from blood. The receptor set was obtained from a man younger than 35 in good health.

This rearrangement joins TRBV5-4 to TRBJ2-7, with D possibly TRBD2 on 6 matching bases. The CDR3 has 14 amino acids. Germline V lookup: CDR1 SGHNT, CDR2 YYREEE (reference sequence). Trimming took 6 bases from V and 6 from J, leaving 19 bases between them. CDR3 sequence (DNA): TGTGCCAGCACCCGGGACTCCGCTAGTGCCGAGCAGTACTTC. It codes for CASTRDSASAEQYF.

The rearrangement joins TRBV4-2 to TRBJ1-6; D unresolved. The CDR3 is made up of 18 amino acids. Germline-derived CDR1 and CDR2 are LGHNA and YNFKEQ. V was trimmed by 0 bases and J by 0 bases, leaving 12 bases between them. The DNA of the CDR3 is TGTGCCAGCAGCCAAGAAGTAGGGATGAGCTCCTATAATTCACCCCTCCACTTT. It specifies CASSQEVGMSSYNSPLHF.

The chain joins TRBV11-2 to TRBJ2-7; 8 bases are a match to TRBD1. This CDR3 is built from 11 residues. V lost 6 bases and J lost 7; bases outside the gene matches: 2. Germline CDR1 is SGHAT and CDR2 is FQNNGV. CDR3 bases: TGTGCCAGCAGAGGGGACAGGGAGCAGTACTTC. This sequence encodes CASRGDREQYF. Combining the CDR3 with reference TRBV11-2 and TRBJ2-7 gives the whole variable domain EAGVAQSPRYKIIEKRQSVAFWCNPISGHATLYWYQQILGQGPKLLIQFQNNGVVDDSQLPKDRFSAERLKGVDSTLKIQPAKLEDSAVYLCASRGDREQYFGPGTRLTVT.

The rearrangement uses TRBV2 and TRBJ1-5; weak D call: TRBD1 (6 bases). The CDR3 runs 16 residues. Germline assignment: CDR1 SNHLY and CDR2 FYNNEI. The V and J ends lost 3 bases and 4 bases respectively, with 16 bases between them. The CDR3 reads CASSESQGAINQPQHF. The CDR3 DNA sequence: TGTGCCAGCAGTGAGTCACAGGGAGCCATTAATCAGCCCCAGCATTTT.

This clone was counted only a few times. This sequence joins TRBV25-1 and TRBJ1-6; 7 positions agree with TRBD1. V lost 6 bases and J lost 8; bases outside the gene matches: 7. The germline V gene encodes CDR1 MGHDK and CDR2 SYGVNS. This CDR3 comprises 14 residues. The CDR3: CASSLTGEHSPLHF. DNA of the CDR3: TGTGCCAGCAGCCTCACAGGGGAACATTCACCCCTCCACTTT.

The chain recombines TRBV4-3 with TRBJ2-7, with a possible D match to TRBD1 (5 bases). The CDR3 totals 16 residues. Per germline, CDR1 LGHNA and CDR2 YSLEER. V was trimmed by 0 bases and J by 7 bases, leaving 19 bases between them. The CDR3 DNA reads as TGCGCCAGCAGCCAAGATCAGGGTACTACAACGTGGGAGCAGTACTTC. This gives the protein CASSQDQGTTTWEQYF.

The rearrangement links TRBV29-1 to TRBJ2-2; TRBD1 matches at 8 bases. Unmatched junction bases numbered 4, after V lost 7 bases and J lost 3 bases. The CDR3 covers 13 residues. In germline, CDR1 is SQVTM, CDR2 ANQGSEA. The chain's CDR3 is CSADRGDTGELFF. DNA of the CDR3: TGCAGCGCAGACAGGGGAGACACCGGGGAGCTGTTTTTT.

A word on this clone: The sample holds other DNA sequences that translate to the same CDR3. The chain employs TRBV9 and TRBJ2-7; the match to TRBD2 covers 11 bases. There are 14 residues in the CDR3. Losses at the gene ends were 0 bases for V and 5 bases for J; bases not matched to a gene: 1. Germline CDR1 is SGDLS and CDR2 is YYNGEE. CDR3 residues: CASSVGLAGNEQYF. DNA for the CDR3: TGTGCCAGCAGCGTAGGACTAGCGGGAAACGAGCAGTACTTC.

The V and J genes are TRBV5-1 and TRBJ2-5; TRBD2 is a possible D gene (5 bases). The CDR3 length is 16 residues. The germline V gene has CDR1 SGHRS and CDR2 YFSETQ. With 1 base removed from V and 2 bases from J, the gap between germline ends came to 15 bases. The CDR3 nucleotides read TGCGCCAGCAGCTTGTTCTTCCCGGGAATACAAGAGACCCAGTACTTC. Translating it yields CASSLFFPGIQETQYF.

The chain couples TRBV28 to TRBJ2-5, with 7 bases lining up with TRBD2. J was trimmed by 2 bases and V by 5 bases; bases with no gene match: 11. The CDR3 contains 16 residues. The germline CDR1 and CDR2 sequences are MDHEN and SYDVKM. The CDR3 bases are TGTGCCAGCAGTCCTCTCCGGACTAGGATACAAGAGACCCAGTACTTC. Translated: CASSPLRTRIQETQYF.

With respect to this clone: At the DNA level, this CDR3 is encoded by other sequences in the same sample as well. The chain links TRBV30 to TRBJ2-7, with 11 bases identical to TRBD1. J gave up 3 bases and V 0 bases, and 1 base lay outside the gene matches. CDR3 length: 14 residues. CDR1 and CDR2 from the germline V gene are GTSNPN and SVGIG (reference sequence). The CDR3 nucleotides read TGTGCCTGGAGTGTAGGGACAGGGGGCTACGAGCAGTACTTC. It encodes CAWSVGTGGYEQYF.

Concerning this clone itself: Additional DNA sequences in this sample encode the identical CDR3. V gene TRBV5-5 combines with J gene TRBJ2-7; 8 nucleotides line up with TRBD1. The germline gives CDR1 SGHKS, CDR2 YYEKEE (reference sequence). The CDR3 consists of 14 residues. V lost 2 bases to trimming and J lost 3 bases; unmatched junction nucleotides: 4. The DNA of the CDR3 is TGTGCCAGCAGCTTAGGGACAGGACTCTACGAGCAGTACTTC. Protein sequence: CASSLGTGLYEQYF.

This clone was counted a single time. The genes are TRBV27 and TRBJ2-1; weak D call: TRBD2 (5 bases). The CDR3 runs to 16 residues. Germline CDR1 reads MNHEY; CDR2 reads SMNVEV (reference sequence). The germline V and J ends were trimmed by 8 bases and 1 base, with 18 bases remaining between them. The CDR3 bases are TGTGCCAGCCAGCTCCAAGCGGTCCCTTCCTACAATGAGCAGTTCTTC. Translation: CASQLQAVPSYNEQFF.

This clone was observed once. Other nucleotide sequences in the sample specify the same CDR3. The gene calls are TRBV30 and TRBJ2-7, with unresolved D. CDR3 length equals 14 residues. The V and J ends lost 1 base and 1 base respectively, with 11 bases between them. Germline V gene lookup returns CDR1 GTSNPN and CDR2 SVGIG (reference sequence). CDR3 coding DNA: TGTGCCTGGAGTGGAGGTTCTGGGTCCTACGAGCAGTACTTC. Translated, it gives CAWSGGSGSYEQYF.

On this clone: The same CDR3 arises from other DNA sequences in this sample as well. V usage is TRBV5-6 and J usage is TRBJ2-1; a possible D gene is TRBD2 (6 bases). This CDR3 spans 12 amino acids. The germline gives CDR1 SGHDT, CDR2 YYEEEE. Trimming removed 5 bases from V and 5 bases from J, with 8 bases in between. This CDR3 is CASRGGDNEQFF. In nucleotides, the CDR3 is TGTGCCAGCAGAGGAGGGGACAATGAGCAGTTCTTC. The complete variable domain, with remaining parts taken from reference TRBV5-6 and TRBJ2-1, reads DAGVTQSPTHLIKTRGQQVTLRCSPKSGHDTVSWYQQALGQGPQFIFQYYEEEERQRGNFPDRFSGHQFPNYSSELNVNALLLGDSALYLCASRGGDNEQFFGPGTRLTVL.

The J gene is TRBJ1-1, the V gene TRBV4-3; a possible D gene is TRBD1 (5 bases). Per germline, CDR1 LGHNA and CDR2 YSLEER. The V gene lost 1 base and the J gene lost 3 bases, with 18 bases spanning the gap. The CDR3 is 17 amino acids. CDR3 sequence reads: CASSQGRFGGYYTEAFF. The CDR3 DNA reads as TGCGCCAGCAGCCAAGGGCGCTTCGGGGGATACTACACTGAAGCTTTCTTT.

CDR3 bases: TGTGCCAGCAGCTTGGTACCGGGAAACTCGGAAGCTTTCTTT. It specifies CASSLVPGNSEAFF. The J gene is TRBJ1-1, the V gene TRBV5-5; D is ambiguous. Germline CDR1 SGHKS, CDR2 YYEKEE (reference sequence). This CDR3 contains 14 residues. Between the trimmed V and J ends, which lost 0 bases and 8 bases, there was a span of 14 bases.

The J gene is TRBJ1-1, the V gene TRBV5-1; 8 bases are a match to TRBD1. V was pared by 0 bases and J by 1 base, with 5 bases of the junction left unmatched. This CDR3 has 16 residues. CDR1 and CDR2 from the germline V gene are SGHRS and YFSETQ. CDR3 residues: CASSLVAGGRNTEAFF. In DNA, the CDR3 is TGCGCCAGCAGCTTGGTCGCAGGGGGCAGGAACACTGAAGCTTTCTTT.

This rearrangement joins TRBV15 to TRBJ1-4; D gene uncertain. The CDR3 runs to 15 residues. Germline CDR1 reads LNHNV; CDR2 reads YYDKDF (reference sequence). Deletions cut 1 base from V and 3 bases from J, with 9 bases between. The CDR3 region is CATSRVPGANEKLFF. The CDR3, as DNA: TGTGCCACCAGCAGAGTACCCGGGGCTAATGAAAAACTGTTTTTT.

The V gene is TRBV21-1, the J gene TRBJ2-5; the table calls TRBD1, which could not be checked here. TRBV21-1 is an annotated pseudogene. This CDR3 region has 12 residues. The CDR3 is CASSRQQETQYF. The CDR3 DNA is TGTGCCAGCAGCAGACAGCAAGAGACCCAGTACTTC.

This clone was seen only a few times. This chain links TRBV29-1 with TRBJ2-7, with a possible D match to TRBD2 (5 bases). Germline values: CDR1 SQVTM, CDR2 ANQGSEA. Deletions cut 5 bases from V and 1 base from J, with 12 bases between. The CDR3 has 13 residues. CDR3 coding DNA: TGCAGCGTTTGTTCCCGGGAATCCTACGAGCAGTACTTC. Its translation is CSVCSRESYEQYF.

The CDR3 nucleotides are TGTGCCAGCAGCTTGGATCTACAGGGGGACTCCTACGAGCAGTACTTC. This sequence encodes CASSLDLQGDSYEQYF. The chain uses TRBV5-5 and TRBJ2-7; the match to TRBD1 covers 8 bases. Per germline, CDR1 SGHKS and CDR2 YYEKEE (reference sequence). This CDR3 has 16 amino acids. V shed 0 bases and J 0 bases; nucleotides not matched to a gene: 5.

Many counts were recorded for this clone. The rearrangement uses TRBV2 and TRBJ2-4; D tentatively fits TRBD1 or TRBD2 (5 bases each). The germline V and J ends were trimmed by 3 bases and 1 base, with 13 bases remaining between them. There are 16 residues in the CDR3. Germline V CDR1 and CDR2: SNHLY, FYNNEI. The CDR3 nucleotides are TGTGCCAGCAGTGAGCCCATGAGGGACGCCAAAAACATTCAGTACTTC. Translated: CASSEPMRDAKNIQYF.

V gene TRBV27 combines with J gene TRBJ2-6; 9 bases align to TRBD1. This CDR3 spans 18 amino acids. V lost 6 bases, J lost 2 bases, and 11 bases stayed unmatched. Germline CDR1 reads MNHEY; CDR2 reads SMNVEV (reference sequence). CDR3 amino acids: CASSRTGVRGAGANVLTF. The CDR3, as DNA: TGTGCCAGCAGCCGGACAGGGGTTAGAGGTGCTGGGGCCAACGTCCTGACTTTC.

The rearrangement uses TRBV19 and TRBJ2-7, with D possibly TRBD2 on 5 matching bases. This CDR3 comprises 16 residues. Trimming pared 6 bases from V and 5 bases from J, leaving 23 bases between. CDR1 LNHDA and CDR2 SQIVND come from the germline V gene (reference sequence). The CDR3 reads CASSPPGVAGLHEQYF. The CDR3 nucleotides read TGTGCCAGTAGCCCACCCGGGGTGGCTGGGCTCCACGAGCAGTACTTC.

This chain connects TRBV7-8 to TRBJ2-5; tentatively, D is TRBD2 (5 bases). From germline, CDR1 is SGHVS and CDR2 FQNEAQ. The CDR3 is 16 residues long. V was pared by 1 base and J by 0 bases, with 12 bases between. The CDR3 nucleotides read TGTGCCAGCAGCTTAGTCGGAGGCGAGTACCAAGAGACCCAGTACTTC. As protein: CASSLVGGEYQETQYF.